The next 27 T cell receptor beta chains were all read from a single sample in a study of control samples from healthy donors and cancer patients. Only in-frame clones appear in the TCRdb table, and some are missing; sequencing was by immunoSEQ multiplex PCR. Here the sample spans 90,000 to 110,000 clones, 80% to 90% being singletons. Sequencing input: blood. These receptors were taken from a woman aged 45 to 65 in good health.

The chain uses TRBV7-7 and TRBJ2-3; D perhaps matches TRBD2 (6 bases). The germline V and J ends were trimmed by 3 bases and 4 bases, with 14 bases remaining between them. Germline CDR1 and CDR2: SSHAT and FNYEAQ (reference sequence). This CDR3 comprises 15 residues. CDR3 sequence (DNA): TGTGCCAGCAGCTTTTATTCGGGACTCGCAGATACGCAGTATTTT. Its translation is CASSFYSGLADTQYF. Combining the CDR3 with reference TRBV7-7 and TRBJ2-3 gives the whole variable domain GAGVSQSPRYKVTKRGQDVTLRCDPISSHATLYWYQQALGQGPEFLTYFNYEAQPDKSGLPSDRFSAERPEGSISTLTIQRTEQRDSAMYRCASSFYSGLADTQYFGPGTRLTVL.

The V call is TRBV6-5, the J call TRBJ1-2; 7 bases are a match to TRBD1. CDR3 length: 14 residues. Germline CDR1 and CDR2: MNHEY and SVGAGI. The V segment lost 7 bases and the J segment 8 bases; nucleotides outside the gene matches: 13. The CDR3 DNA reads TGTGCCAGCACCGACGGGACAGTGCTTGGGGGCTACACCTTC. Translation: CASTDGTVLGGYTF.

The V gene is TRBV7-8, the J gene TRBJ2-5; the D gene could be TRBD1 or TRBD2 (6 bases each). Trimming took off 1 base at V and 2 bases at J, with 23 bases between the two ends. The CDR3 contains 19 residues. Germline CDR1 reads SGHVS; CDR2 reads FQNEAQ. The CDR3 DNA follows: TGTGCCAGCAGCTTAGGTGCAAGTCGTACGTGGAGGGGGCAAGAGACCCAGTACTTC. It codes for CASSLGASRTWRGQETQYF.

V gene TRBV13 combines with J gene TRBJ2-5; 9 bases fit TRBD2. This CDR3 region has 17 residues. V lost 4 bases, J lost 3 bases, and 12 bases stayed unmatched. Germline values: CDR1 PRHDT, CDR2 FYEKMQ (reference sequence). The CDR3 nucleotides are TGTGCCAGCAGCTCTGGACTAGCGACAATCCATGAAGAGACCCAGTACTTC. Translation: CASSSGLATIHEETQYF.

This clone was picked up one time. The chain joins TRBV29-1 to TRBJ1-2; 7 nucleotides align to TRBD1. Germline V gene lookup returns CDR1 SQVTM and CDR2 ANQGSEA. V was clipped by 4 bases and J by 8 bases; unmatched bases: 13. The CDR3 is 14 amino acids. The CDR3 loop is CSVVQDRHLVGYTF. The DNA for the CDR3 is TGCAGCGTTGTCCAGGACAGGCACCTCGTGGGCTACACCTTC.

The chain combines TRBV3-1 (or the pseudogene TRBV3-2) with TRBJ1-4; tentative D call: TRBD1 (5 bases). CDR1 and CDR2 from the germline V gene are LGHDT and YNNKEL (reference sequence). Trimming removed 1 base at V and 12 bases at J, with 15 bases between. This CDR3 is built from 14 residues. The DNA for the CDR3 is TGTGCCAGCAGCCAAGGAAGGGGACGCGGGGAACTGTTTTTT. Translation gives CASSQGRGRGELFF.

The rearrangement uses TRBV7-9 and TRBJ1-1, with no clear D. V lost 0 bases to trimming and J lost 8 bases, with 7 bases between them. The germline CDR1 and CDR2 sequences are SEHNR and FQNEAQ (reference sequence). This CDR3 region has 12 residues. This chain's CDR3 is CASSLALGEAFF. The CDR3 nucleotides are TGTGCCAGCAGCTTAGCGCTCGGGGAAGCTTTCTTT.

The rearrangement joins TRBV6-4 to TRBJ2-3, with D possibly being TRBD1 (7 bases). From germline, CDR1 is MRHNA and CDR2 SNTAGT. V gave up 4 bases and J gave up 4 bases, with 12 bases separating them. There are 14 residues in the CDR3. The chain's CDR3 is CASSASGGSDTQYF. The CDR3 DNA reads TGTGCCAGCAGTGCCTCAGGGGGGTCAGATACGCAGTATTTT.

CDR3 sequence (DNA): TGCGCCACCACCTATGCGGGGGAGGGGGAGACCCAGTACTTC. Its protein product is CATTYAGEGETQYF. The chain has TRBV5-1 and TRBJ2-5; 7 nucleotides line up with TRBD2. CDR1 SGHRS and CDR2 YFSETQ come from the germline V gene. Trimming removed 9 bases from V and 5 bases from J; junction bases left unmatched: 13. CDR3 length: 14 amino acids.

The chain links TRBV7-8 to TRBJ1-3; no clear D gene. Trimming stripped 1 base from V and 2 bases from J, with 6 bases between. Germline CDR1 SGHVS, CDR2 FQNEAQ. The CDR3 runs 14 residues. In DNA form, the CDR3 reads TGTGCCAGCAGCTTAGTGGGTACTGGAAACACCATATATTTT. Translated, it gives CASSLVGTGNTIYF.

The rearrangement joins TRBV7-9 to TRBJ2-5; D may be TRBD2 (5 bases). CDR3 length: 18 residues. The germline V gene has CDR1 SEHNR and CDR2 FQNEAQ (reference sequence). Trimming pared 5 bases from V and 5 bases from J, leaving 27 bases between. The CDR3 DNA sequence: TGTGCCAGCAGCCTGAGGGCCGGTGACCTTAGCGATAAGGAGACCCAGTACTTC. It codes for CASSLRAGDLSDKETQYF. Complete variable domain (other parts from reference TRBV7-9 and TRBJ2-5): DTGVSQNPRHKITKRGQNVTFRCDPISEHNRLYWYRQTLGQGPEFLTYFQNEAQLEKSRLLSDRFSAERPKGSFSTLEIQRTEQGDSAMYLCASSLRAGDLSDKETQYFGPGTRLLVL.

This clone was seen a few times. The chain links TRBV2 to TRBJ1-4; D might be TRBD1 (6 bases). The CDR3 loop spans 15 amino acids. Germline V gene data show CDR1 as SNHLY and CDR2 as FYNNEI. V shed 4 bases and J shed 11 bases, with 20 bases lying between them. CDR3 nucleotides: TGTGCCAGCAGTGTGGGGGGGCCAAAGAATAGGAAACTGTTTTTT. Translating it yields CASSVGGPKNRKLFF.

The chain links TRBV24-1 to TRBJ2-5; possible D gene TRBD2, 5 bases. The CDR3 extends over 16 amino acids. Trimming pared 8 bases from V and 7 bases from J, leaving 25 bases between. The germline gives CDR1 KGHDR, CDR2 SFDVKD. CDR3 nucleotide sequence: TGTGCCACCAATCCTGACACCGGGGAGTGGGCTGGGACCCAGTACTTC. The encoded protein is CATNPDTGEWAGTQYF.

This clone has more than one count but fewer than ten. CDR3 residues: CASRTQAGGPGGAKNIQYF. The DNA of the CDR3 is TGTGCCAGCAGGACTCAAGCGGGAGGCCCCGGAGGGGCCAAAAACATTCAGTACTTC. This chain connects TRBV7-2 to TRBJ2-4, with TRBD2 matching over 9 bases. The CDR3 sequence is 19 residues long. Trimming removed 6 bases from V and 1 base from J; junction bases left unmatched: 16. From germline, CDR1 is SGHTA and CDR2 FQGNSA.

The chain is built from TRBV15 and TRBJ2-2, with D uncertain. Between the trimmed V and J ends, which lost 3 bases and 6 bases, there was a span of 11 bases. The V gene's germline CDR1 is LNHNV and CDR2 YYDKDF (reference sequence). There are 14 residues in the CDR3. CDR3 nucleotides: TGTGCCACCAGCAGTTTAGCCCCGGCCGGGGAGCTGTTTTTT. Protein sequence: CATSSLAPAGELFF.

The chain combines TRBV24-1 with TRBJ2-7, with 7 bases lining up with TRBD1. The junction had 11 bases not matched to a gene; V was cut back by 10 bases and J by 3 bases. The CDR3 extends over 14 amino acids. Looked up from germline, CDR1 is KGHDR and CDR2 is SFDVKD. The CDR3 nucleotides read TGTGCCACTGACCAAGTAGGGGACAGCTACGAGCAGTACGTC. This sequence encodes CATDQVGDSYEQYV.

This clone was counted a single time. This chain connects TRBV15 to TRBJ2-3, with 7 bases that match TRBD2. Germline CDR1 reads LNHNV; CDR2 reads YYDKDF (reference sequence). V lost 5 bases, J lost 6 bases, and 14 bases stayed unmatched. The CDR3 extends over 16 amino acids. This CDR3 is CATSRVSGGSHDTQYF. Written as DNA, the CDR3 is TGTGCCACCAGCCGCGTGTCTGGCGGGAGTCATGATACGCAGTATTTT.

V gene TRBV7-8 combines with J gene TRBJ1-5; 8 bases line up with TRBD1. The CDR3 has 17 amino acids. In germline, CDR1 is SGHVS, CDR2 FQNEAQ. J was trimmed by 4 bases and V by 0 bases; bases with no gene match: 8. The CDR3 here is CASSLALWTGSNQPQHF. CDR3 bases: TGTGCCAGCAGCTTAGCGCTATGGACAGGGAGTAATCAGCCCCAGCATTTT.

This clone was seen only once. The rearrangement joins TRBV6-5 to TRBJ1-2; D unresolved. The CDR3 length is 13 residues. Trimming shortened V by 8 bases and J by 8 bases, and 18 bases separated the two germline ends. CDR1 is MNHEY and CDR2 is SVGAGI in the germline V gene. CDR3 DNA: TGTGCCAGCTGCCCGATGGAGGCGAGAGGCTACACCTTC. This translates into CASCPMEARGYTF.

The chain uses TRBV5-5 and TRBJ2-6; a weak D match, TRBD1 (5 bases). CDR3 size: 15 residues. Per the germline V gene, CDR1 is SGHKS and CDR2 is YYEKEE (reference sequence). V was trimmed by 5 bases and J by 1 base, leaving 10 bases between them. Written as DNA, the CDR3 is TGTGCCAGCAGGACAGAACCGTCTGGGGCCAACGTCCTGACTTTC. Translating it yields CASRTEPSGANVLTF.

The chain employs TRBV29-1 and TRBJ1-6; 7 bases map to TRBD1. Germline CDR1 is SQVTM and CDR2 is ANQGSEA. This CDR3 has 14 residues. V gave up 7 bases and J gave up 7 bases; unmatched junction bases: 10. The CDR3 here is CSAKTGFENSPLHF. In DNA form, the CDR3 reads TGCAGCGCCAAGACAGGGTTTGAAAATTCACCCCTCCACTTT. Filled out from reference TRBV29-1 and TRBJ1-6, the complete variable domain reads SAVISQKPSRDICQRGTSLTIQCQVDSQVTMMFWYRQQPGQSLTLIATANQGSEATYESGFVIDKFPISRPNLTFSTLTVSNMSPEDSSIYLCSAKTGFENSPLHFGNGTRLTVT.

The chain has TRBV7-9 and TRBJ2-4, with a tentative D call TRBD1 (6 bases). The V end was cut by 3 bases, the J end by 2 bases, with 11 bases between. The V gene's germline CDR1 is SEHNR and CDR2 FQNEAQ (reference sequence). The CDR3 runs 15 residues. The CDR3 nucleotides read TGTGCCAGCAGCTTCCAGGGGAATACCAAAAACATTCAGTACTTC. The encoded protein is CASSFQGNTKNIQYF.

V is TRBV5-1 and J is TRBJ2-5, with TRBD2 identical over 11 bases. From germline, CDR1 is SGHRS and CDR2 YFSETQ. The CDR3 contains 17 residues. J lost 1 base, V lost 0 bases, and 5 bases had no gene match. CDR3 DNA: TGCGCCAGCAGCTTGGGACTAGCGGGGATAACCCAAGAGACCCAGTACTTC. It specifies CASSLGLAGITQETQYF.

The chain couples TRBV29-1 to TRBJ2-1; 7 bases fit TRBD1. V shed 8 bases and J 0 bases; nucleotides not matched to a gene: 7. Germline V gene sequence: CDR1 SQVTM, CDR2 ANQGSEA. CDR3 length: 14 amino acids. This CDR3 is CSIRDSGSYNEQFF. The CDR3 nucleotides read TGCAGCATAAGGGACAGCGGCTCCTACAATGAGCAGTTCTTC.

V is TRBV21-1 and J is TRBJ2-7. TRBV21-1 is recorded as a pseudogene. The CDR3 sequence is 17 residues long. The CDR3 DNA sequence: TGTGCCAGCAGCAAATTGTTGGGGTATTCTTTATCCTACGAGCAGTACTTC. Residues: CASSKLLGYSLSYEQYF.

This clone is judged medium-sized. The J gene is TRBJ2-1, the V gene TRBV10-1; D may be TRBD1 or TRBD2 (5 bases each). Trimming took 11 bases from V and 4 from J, leaving 15 bases between them. Germline assignment: CDR1 WNHNN and CDR2 SYGVQD (reference sequence). The CDR3 extends over 13 amino acids. The CDR3, as DNA: TGCGCCCGAGGGGCTAGTTTTTACAATGAGCAGTTCTTC. Its protein product is CARGASFYNEQFF.

The chain recombines TRBV7-9 with TRBJ2-5, with D hard to call. CDR1 and CDR2 (germline): SEHNR, FQNEAQ (reference sequence). Trimming stripped 5 bases from V and 5 bases from J, with 18 bases between. This CDR3 comprises 15 residues. The CDR3 sequence is CASSPLREPKETQYF. In DNA, the CDR3 is TGTGCCAGCAGCCCCCTTCGTGAGCCCAAGGAGACCCAGTACTTC.